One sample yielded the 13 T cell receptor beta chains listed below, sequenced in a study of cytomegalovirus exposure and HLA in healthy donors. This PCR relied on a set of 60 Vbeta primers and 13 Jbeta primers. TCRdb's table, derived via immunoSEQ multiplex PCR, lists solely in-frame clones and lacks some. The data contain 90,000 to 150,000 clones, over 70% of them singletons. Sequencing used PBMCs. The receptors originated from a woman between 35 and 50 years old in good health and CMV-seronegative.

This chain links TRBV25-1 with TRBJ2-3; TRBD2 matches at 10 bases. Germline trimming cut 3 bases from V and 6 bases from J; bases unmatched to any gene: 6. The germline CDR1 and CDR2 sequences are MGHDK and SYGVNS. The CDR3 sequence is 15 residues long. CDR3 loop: CASSDPGTSEDTQYF. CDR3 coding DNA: TGTGCCAGCAGTGACCCCGGGACTAGCGAGGATACGCAGTATTTT.

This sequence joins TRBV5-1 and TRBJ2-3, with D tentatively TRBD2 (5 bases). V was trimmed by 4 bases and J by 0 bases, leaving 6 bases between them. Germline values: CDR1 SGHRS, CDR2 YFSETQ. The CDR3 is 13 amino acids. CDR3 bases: TGCGCCAGCAGCCGGGGTAGCACAGATACGCAGTATTTT. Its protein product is CASSRGSTDTQYF. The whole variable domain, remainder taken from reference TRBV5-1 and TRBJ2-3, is KAGVTQTPRYLIKTRGQQVTLSCSPISGHRSVSWYQQTPGQGLQFLFEYFSETQRNKGNFPGRFSGRQFSNSRSEMNVSTLELGDSALYLCASSRGSTDTQYFGPGTRLTVL.

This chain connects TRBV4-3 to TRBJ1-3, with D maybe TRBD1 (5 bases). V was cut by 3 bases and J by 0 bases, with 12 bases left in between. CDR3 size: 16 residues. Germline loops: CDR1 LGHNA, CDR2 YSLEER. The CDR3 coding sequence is TGCGCCAGCAGCCAGAAACAGGCTCGCTCTGGAAACACCATATATTTT. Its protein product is CASSQKQARSGNTIYF.

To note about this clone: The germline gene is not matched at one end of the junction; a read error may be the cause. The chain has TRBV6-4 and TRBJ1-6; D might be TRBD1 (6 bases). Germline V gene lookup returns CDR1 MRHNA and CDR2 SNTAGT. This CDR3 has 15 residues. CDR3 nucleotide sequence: TGTGCCAGCACAATGGACAGCTCCTATAATTCACCCCTTCACTTT. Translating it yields CASTMDSSYNSPLHF.

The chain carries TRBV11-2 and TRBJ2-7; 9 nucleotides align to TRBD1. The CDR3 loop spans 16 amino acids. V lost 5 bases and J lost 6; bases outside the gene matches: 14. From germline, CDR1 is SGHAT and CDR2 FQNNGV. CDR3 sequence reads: CASSPRPGTGRFEQYF. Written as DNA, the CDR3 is TGTGCCAGCAGCCCGAGGCCCGGGACAGGGCGTTTCGAGCAGTACTTC.

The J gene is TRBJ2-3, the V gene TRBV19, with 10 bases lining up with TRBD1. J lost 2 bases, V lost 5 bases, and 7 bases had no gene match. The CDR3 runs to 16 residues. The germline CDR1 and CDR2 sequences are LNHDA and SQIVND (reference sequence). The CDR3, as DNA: TGTGCCAGTAGTCCGTGGACAGGGGGGTACACAGATACGCAGTATTTT. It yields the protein CASSPWTGGYTDTQYF.

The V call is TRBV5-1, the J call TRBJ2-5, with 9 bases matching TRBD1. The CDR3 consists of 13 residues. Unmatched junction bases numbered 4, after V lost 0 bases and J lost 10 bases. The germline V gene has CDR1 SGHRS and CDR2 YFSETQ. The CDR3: CASSLGQGEVQYF. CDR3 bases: TGCGCCAGCAGCTTGGGACAGGGGGAGGTCCAGTACTTC.

For the CDR3, the DNA is TGTGCCAGTAGTAGACAGGCCGAAGAGACCCAGTACTTC. It codes for CASSRQAEETQYF. The V gene is TRBV19, the J gene TRBJ2-5; weak D call: TRBD1 (6 bases). CDR1 and CDR2 (germline): LNHDA, SQIVND (reference sequence). CDR3 length: 13 amino acids. V lost 4 bases and J 3 bases, leaving 9 bases between the germline ends.

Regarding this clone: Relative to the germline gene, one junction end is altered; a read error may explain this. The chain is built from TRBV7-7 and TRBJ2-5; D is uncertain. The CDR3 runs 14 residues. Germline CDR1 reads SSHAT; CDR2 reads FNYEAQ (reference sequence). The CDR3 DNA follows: TGTGCTAGCAGCTTATTTGGCCCAGAAGAGACCCAGTACTTC. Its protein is CASSLFGPEETQYF.

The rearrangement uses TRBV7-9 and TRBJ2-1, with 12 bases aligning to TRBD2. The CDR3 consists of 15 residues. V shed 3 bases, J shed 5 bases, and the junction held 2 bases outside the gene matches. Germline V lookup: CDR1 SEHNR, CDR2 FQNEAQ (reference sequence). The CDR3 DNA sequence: TGTGCCAGCAGCTTCCGACTAGCGGGGGACAATGAGCAGTTCTTC. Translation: CASSFRLAGDNEQFF.

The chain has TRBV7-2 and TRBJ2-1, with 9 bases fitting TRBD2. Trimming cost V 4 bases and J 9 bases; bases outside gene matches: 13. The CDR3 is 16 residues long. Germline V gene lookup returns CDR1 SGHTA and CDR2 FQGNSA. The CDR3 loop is CASSSAWGGGATEQFF. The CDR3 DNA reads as TGTGCCAGCAGCTCCGCTTGGGGCGGGGGGGCCACTGAGCAGTTCTTC.

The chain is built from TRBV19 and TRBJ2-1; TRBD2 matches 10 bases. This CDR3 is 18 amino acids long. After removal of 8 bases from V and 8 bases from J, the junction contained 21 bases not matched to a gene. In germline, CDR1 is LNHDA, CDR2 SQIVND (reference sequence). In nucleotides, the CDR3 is TGTGCCAGTTTCAGCGGGGCAGGGGGGACTAGCGACATCCATGAGCAGTTCTTC. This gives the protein CASFSGAGGTSDIHEQFF.

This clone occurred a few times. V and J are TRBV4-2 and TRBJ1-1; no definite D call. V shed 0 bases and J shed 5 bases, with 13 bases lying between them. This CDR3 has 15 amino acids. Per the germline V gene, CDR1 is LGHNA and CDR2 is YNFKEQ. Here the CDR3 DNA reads TGTGCCAGCAGCCAAGAAGATTCCGGGAGGACTGAAGCTTTCTTT. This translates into CASSQEDSGRTEAFF.